The 20 T cell receptor beta chains below all came from one sample that was sequenced in a study of T cell responses to AZD1222 COVID-19 vaccine. The protocol was immunoSEQ multiplex PCR, while the TCRdb copy is restricted to in-frame clones and leaves out a portion. The table has 45,000 to 65,000 clones, 88% seen once; the top ten hold under 15%. The starting material was peripheral blood, obtained on day 0 of AZD1222 vaccination. Source of these receptors: an adult in good health.

The chain combines TRBV3-1 (or the pseudogene TRBV3-2) with TRBJ1-1; tentatively, D is TRBD1 (5 bases). With 2 bases removed from V and 1 base from J, the gap between germline ends came to 8 bases. The CDR3 length is 14 residues. Germline V gives CDR1 LGHDT, CDR2 YNNKEL (reference sequence). The CDR3 is CASSQSGGNTEAFF. In DNA, the CDR3 is TGTGCCAGCAGCCAAAGTGGGGGGAACACTGAAGCTTTCTTT.

The CDR3 region has the DNA TGTGCCACCAGTGAGGGACTAGCGGGAGCAGATACGCAGTATTTT. The encoded protein is CATSEGLAGADTQYF. The chain recombines TRBV24-1 with TRBJ2-3; the match to TRBD2 covers 14 bases. Germline assignment: CDR1 KGHDR and CDR2 SFDVKD. Trimming at V came to 4 bases and at J to 4 bases, leaving 0 bases not matched to a gene. This CDR3 has 15 residues.

The rearrangement joins TRBV5-4 to TRBJ2-6; no definite D call. Trimming removed 1 base from V and 2 bases from J, with 7 bases in between. Germline V CDR1 and CDR2: SGHNT, YYREEE (reference sequence). The CDR3 contains 15 residues. The CDR3 loop reads CASSLPRTGANVLTF. The CDR3 region has the DNA TGTGCCAGCAGCTTGCCCCGGACTGGGGCCAACGTCCTGACTTTC.

The CDR3 reads CASSRGRGEQFF. In nucleotides, the CDR3 is TGTGCCAGCTCGAGGGGCCGGGGTGAGCAGTTCTTC. V usage is TRBV12-3 or TRBV12-4 and J usage is TRBJ2-1; D is possibly TRBD1 or TRBD2 (5 bases each). The CDR3 has 12 amino acids. The V end was cut by 8 bases, the J end by 9 bases, with 14 bases between.

This chain connects TRBV12-3 or TRBV12-4 to TRBJ2-2; D call uncertain. The CDR3 covers 13 residues. Trimming shortened V by 6 bases and J by 6 bases, and 11 bases separated the two germline ends. The CDR3: CASSWTRSGELFF. The DNA of the CDR3 is TGTGCCAGCAGCTGGACGCGGTCCGGGGAGCTGTTTTTT.

This clone was counted a single time. The chain couples TRBV28 to TRBJ2-1, with D perhaps being TRBD1 or TRBD2 (5 bases each). V lost 11 bases to trimming and J lost 0 bases, with 14 bases between them. The germline CDR1 and CDR2 sequences are MDHEN and SYDVKM. The CDR3 covers 14 residues. CDR3 DNA: TGTGCCGCAAGGGCAGGGAGCTCCTACAATGAGCAGTTCTTC. This codes for CAARAGSSYNEQFF.

This sequence joins TRBV6-5 and TRBJ1-6; D unresolved. The length of the CDR3 is 12 residues. The V end was cut by 6 bases, the J end by 8 bases, with 8 bases between. CDR1 is MNHEY and CDR2 is SVGAGI in the germline V gene. CDR3 residues: CASRDSDSPLHF. In nucleotides, the CDR3 is TGTGCCAGCAGGGATTCGGATTCACCCCTCCACTTT.

The chain combines TRBV19 with TRBJ1-6, with D possibly being TRBD1 (5 bases). CDR3 size: 16 residues. The germline CDR1 and CDR2 sequences are LNHDA and SQIVND (reference sequence). Trimming took 6 bases from V and 9 from J, leaving 21 bases between them. In DNA form, the CDR3 reads TGTGCCAGTAGACCCGACGGGCAGGGTGTCCCTTCACCCCTCCACTTT. This translates into CASRPDGQGVPSPLHF.

V gene TRBV7-2 combines with J gene TRBJ1-2; 7 nucleotides match TRBD1. V gave up 4 bases and J gave up 3 bases; unmatched junction bases: 5. The length of the CDR3 is 14 residues. CDR1 SGHTA and CDR2 FQGNSA come from the germline V gene. The CDR3 DNA sequence: TGTGCCAGCAGCTCAAACAGGGGAGACTATGGCTACACCTTC. It translates to CASSSNRGDYGYTF.

This clone has just one count. The chain recombines TRBV13 with TRBJ2-3, with a weak D call TRBD1 (6 bases). This CDR3 has 16 amino acids. V was pared by 5 bases and J by 4 bases, with 19 bases between. Germline V gives CDR1 PRHDT, CDR2 FYEKMQ (reference sequence). CDR3 DNA: TGTGCCAGCAGCACAGGAGGCTGGACAGTAGCAGATACGCAGTATTTT. Its translation: CASSTGGWTVADTQYF.

The chain employs TRBV27 and TRBJ2-7; D not certain. The CDR3 has 16 residues. V lost 0 bases and J 5 bases, leaving 17 bases between the germline ends. Per germline, CDR1 MNHEY and CDR2 SMNVEV (reference sequence). This CDR3 is CASSLSILQISNEQYF. The CDR3 nucleotides read TGTGCCAGCAGTTTATCGATTTTGCAGATCTCTAACGAGCAGTACTTC.

V is TRBV4-1 and J is TRBJ2-7, with TRBD2 as a possible D gene (7 bases). V was trimmed by 1 base and J by 4 bases, leaving 14 bases between them. The CDR3 runs to 15 residues. Germline values: CDR1 MGHRA, CDR2 YSYEKL. This chain's CDR3 is CASSQGQGRGYEQYF. In DNA, the CDR3 is TGCGCCAGCAGCCAAGGTCAGGGGAGGGGATACGAGCAGTACTTC.

V gene TRBV2 combines with J gene TRBJ1-1; possibly TRBD1 for D (5 bases). Germline V gives CDR1 SNHLY, CDR2 FYNNEI. With 7 bases removed from V and 0 bases from J, the gap between germline ends came to 12 bases. CDR3 size: 14 residues. CDR3 in DNA: TGTGCCAGCAAGTTCCCGGGGGTGAACACTGAAGCTTTCTTT. Translation gives CASKFPGVNTEAFF.

This clone has just one count. This rearrangement joins TRBV30 to TRBJ2-3; D is undetermined. Germline V gene data show CDR1 as GTSNPN and CDR2 as SVGIG (reference sequence). The ends were cut back, 0 bases at V and 3 bases at J, with 4 bases in the middle. The CDR3 loop spans 12 amino acids. CDR3 nucleotides: TGTGCCTGGAGTGTACAGACAGATACGCAGTATTTT. The encoded protein is CAWSVQTDTQYF.

The chain joins TRBV20-1 to TRBJ2-5; D gene unclear. V gave up 6 bases and J gave up 4 bases, with 9 bases separating them. CDR1 DFQATT and CDR2 SNEGSKA come from the germline V gene (reference sequence). This CDR3 comprises 11 residues. The DNA of the CDR3 is TGCAGTGCAGCCCCGGGAGAGACCCAGTACTTC. Its protein product is CSAAPGETQYF.

V usage is TRBV19 and J usage is TRBJ2-7; D not certain. Germline V CDR1 and CDR2: LNHDA, SQIVND (reference sequence). V was clipped by 5 bases and J by 6 bases, with 11 bases between them. The CDR3 runs to 12 residues. CDR3 bases: TGTGCCAGTAGTCCCGGGCCCACCGAGCAGTACTTC. Protein product: CASSPGPTEQYF. The entire variable domain, with the rest obtained from reference TRBV19 and TRBJ2-7, is as follows: DGGITQSPKYLFRKEGQNVTLSCEQNLNHDAMYWYRQDPGQGLRLIYYSQIVNDFQKGDIAEGYSVSREKKESFPLTVTSAQKNPTAFYLCASSPGPTEQYFGPGTRLTVT.

J is TRBJ2-3 and V is TRBV4-2; TRBD2 might be the D (7 bases). V lost 4 bases and J 5 bases, leaving 13 bases between the germline ends. This CDR3 comprises 14 residues. From germline, CDR1 is LGHNA and CDR2 YNFKEQ. CDR3 DNA sequence: TGTGCCAGCAGCCCGGGAGGAGGGGGAGATACGCAGTATTTT. Amino acids: CASSPGGGGDTQYF.

The CDR3 loop reads CAWSFQGAGQPQHF. For the CDR3, the DNA is TGTGCCTGGAGCTTCCAGGGGGCTGGTCAGCCCCAGCATTTT. This rearrangement joins TRBV30 to TRBJ1-5; TRBD1 agrees at 8 bases. With V trimmed by 3 bases and J by 6 bases, 7 bases remained unmatched. The germline CDR1 and CDR2 sequences are GTSNPN and SVGIG (reference sequence). The CDR3 is 14 residues long.

The chain joins TRBV29-1 to TRBJ2-7, with TRBD1 matching over 10 bases. Trimming removed 2 bases from V and 1 base from J; junction bases left unmatched: 8. This CDR3 region has 16 residues. Germline V gives CDR1 SQVTM, CDR2 ANQGSEA. The CDR3 sequence: CSVERMRTGGSYEQYF. The DNA of the CDR3 is TGCAGCGTTGAAAGAATGAGGACAGGGGGTTCCTACGAGCAGTACTTC.

The V gene is TRBV7-2, the J gene TRBJ2-7; TRBD2 might be the D (6 bases). The germline V and J ends were trimmed by 1 base and 0 bases, with 13 bases remaining between them. There are 16 residues in the CDR3. Looked up from germline, CDR1 is SGHTA and CDR2 is FQGNSA. In DNA, the CDR3 is TGTGCCAGCAGCTTAGTAGGCGGGATCAACTCCTACGAGCAGTACTTC. Protein: CASSLVGGINSYEQYF. The full variable domain, in which reference TRBV7-2 and TRBJ2-7 provide the parts outside the CDR3, is GAGVSQSPSNKVTEKGKDVELRCDPISGHTALYWYRQSLGQGLEFLIYFQGNSAPDKSGLPSDRFSAERTGGSVSTLTIQRTQQEDSAVYLCASSLVGGINSYEQYFGPGTRLTVT.